Below, one T cell receptor (beta chain) is given with its context. The junction differs from germline at one of its ends, possibly a read error. The germline V gene has CDR1 DFQATT and CDR2 SNEGSKA (reference sequence). The CDR3 has 11 amino acids. This sample is part of a study of blood T cell repertoires in COVID-19. Data came from immunoSEQ multiplex PCR; TCRdb stores just in-frame clones and leaves some out. The sample carries more than 350,000 clones, about 87% recorded once. What was sequenced was PBMCs or T cells enriched from blood (not recorded which). The chain employs TRBV20-1 and TRBJ1-5; a possible D gene is TRBD1 (6 bases). This sequence originates from a woman aged 50 to 60 who had recovered from COVID-19. This CDR3 reads CSAREGGPQHF. The CDR3 bases are TGCAGTGCGAGAGAGGGGGGGCCCCAGCATTTT.